The 16 T cell receptor beta chains below were found in one sample sequenced in a study of cytomegalovirus exposure and HLA in healthy donors. In the PCR, 60 Vbeta and 13 Jbeta primers were used. TCRdb's table, derived via immunoSEQ multiplex PCR, lists solely in-frame clones and lacks some. Of roughly 100,000 clones in the sample, nearly 80% were seen once. The sequenced sample was PBMCs. All receptors come from a man between 60 and 75 years old in good health and CMV-seropositive.

The V gene is TRBV7-2, the J gene TRBJ2-7, with 7 positions matching TRBD2. V trimming: 3 bases; J trimming: 3 bases; junction bases outside the gene matches: 5. This CDR3 region has 14 residues. The germline CDR1 and CDR2 sequences are SGHTA and FQGNSA. This chain's CDR3 is CASSFGGDYYEQYF. The DNA for the CDR3 is TGTGCCAGCAGCTTTGGGGGGGACTACTACGAGCAGTACTTC. Full variable domain (remainder filled in from reference TRBV7-2 and TRBJ2-7): GAGVSQSPSNKVTEKGKDVELRCDPISGHTALYWYRQSLGQGLEFLIYFQGNSAPDKSGLPSDRFSAERTGGSVSTLTIQRTQQEDSAVYLCASSFGGDYYEQYFGPGTRLTVT.

This clone was seen more than once but under ten times. The gene calls are TRBV27 and TRBJ1-6; 7 nucleotides agree with TRBD1. The CDR3 is 15 amino acids. Trimming cost V 0 bases and J 9 bases; bases outside gene matches: 5. Germline loops: CDR1 MNHEY, CDR2 SMNVEV (reference sequence). The CDR3 spells CASSLSTQGVSPLHF. The CDR3 nucleotides are TGTGCCAGCAGTTTATCGACCCAGGGGGTTTCACCCCTCCACTTT.

The rearrangement joins TRBV13 to TRBJ2-5, with TRBD1 as a possible D gene (6 bases). The DNA end is more similar to TRBJ2-7, so the J call may be wrong. The CDR3 sequence is 17 residues long. The germline CDR1 and CDR2 sequences are PRHDT and FYEKMQ (reference sequence). CDR3 DNA: TGTGCCAGCAGTCTTTTAGGAGATGACAGGACCTTGGACGAGCAGTACTTC. It codes for CASSLLGDDRTLDEQYF.

The chain has TRBV27 and TRBJ2-4, with 7 nucleotides matching TRBD2. CDR1 and CDR2 from the germline V gene are MNHEY and SMNVEV (reference sequence). V dropped 7 bases and J dropped 2; count of bases not matched to a gene: 11. The CDR3 covers 16 residues. The CDR3 bases are TGTGCCAGCACCCCAGGCCCGGGGGGAACCAAAAACATTCAGTACTTC. Its protein product is CASTPGPGGTKNIQYF.

V and J are TRBV4-2 and TRBJ2-3, with 12 bases aligning to TRBD2. This CDR3 spans 14 amino acids. The V and J ends lost 5 bases and 7 bases, in that order; junction bases with no gene match: 4. Germline loops: CDR1 LGHNA, CDR2 YNFKEQ. The CDR3: CASSSSGGENTQYF. The CDR3 DNA reads as TGTGCCAGCAGCTCTAGCGGGGGGGAGAATACGCAGTATTTT.

This chain uses TRBV7-6 with TRBJ2-7; TRBD1 aligns across 7 bases. The ends lost 4 bases at V and 2 bases at J; junction bases unmatched: 8. In germline, CDR1 is SGHVS, CDR2 FNYEAQ. The CDR3 is made up of 15 amino acids. The CDR3 bases are TGTGCCAGCAGCTCAAACCGGGACAGTCCCTACGAGCAGTACTTC. Translation gives CASSSNRDSPYEQYF.

The V call is TRBV7-6, the J call TRBJ2-7, with D maybe TRBD1 (5 bases). CDR1 and CDR2 (germline): SGHVS, FNYEAQ. This CDR3 has 12 residues. Trimming cost V 5 bases and J 5 bases, with 10 bases left between them. CDR3 amino acids: CASSAWGNEQYF. In DNA form, the CDR3 reads TGTGCCAGCAGCGCTTGGGGCAACGAGCAGTACTTC.

The rearrangement links TRBV7-2 to TRBJ1-5; D is possibly TRBD1 (6 bases). Germline V gives CDR1 SGHTA, CDR2 FQGNSA. This CDR3 region has 17 residues. V lost 0 bases and J lost 4, with 16 bases in between. CDR3 DNA: TGTGCCAGCAGCTTAGCCCCGGAAACAGGGAGAAATCAGCCCCAGCATTTT. The encoded protein is CASSLAPETGRNQPQHF.

A note on this clone: The sample contains more than one DNA sequence encoding this CDR3. This rearrangement joins TRBV6-5 to TRBJ2-5; a possible D gene is TRBD1 (5 bases). Between the trimmed V and J ends, which lost 0 bases and 5 bases, there was a span of 13 bases. The CDR3 consists of 15 residues. Germline V lookup: CDR1 MNHEY, CDR2 SVGAGI. The CDR3 here is CASSYSQRGWETQYF. The CDR3 bases are TGTGCCAGCAGTTACTCGCAAAGGGGATGGGAGACCCAGTACTTC.

The chain recombines TRBV2 with TRBJ1-6, with TRBD1 as a possible D gene (5 bases). Germline CDR1 reads SNHLY; CDR2 reads FYNNEI. V shed 4 bases and J shed 7 bases, with 11 bases lying between them. CDR3 length: 14 amino acids. CDR3 residues: CASSGDSGNSPLHF. Written as DNA, the CDR3 is TGTGCCAGCAGTGGGGACTCGGGGAATTCACCCCTCCACTTT. Complete variable domain (other parts from reference TRBV2 and TRBJ1-6): EPEVTQTPSHQVTQMGQEVILRCVPISNHLYFYWYRQILGQKVEFLVSFYNNEISEKSEIFDDQFSVERPDGSNFTLKIRSTKLEDSAMYFCASSGDSGNSPLHFGNGTRLTVT.

The chain joins TRBV19 to TRBJ2-1; TRBD2 agrees at 7 bases. The CDR3 spans 15 residues. From germline, CDR1 is LNHDA and CDR2 SQIVND (reference sequence). The trim removed 4 bases at V and 7 bases at J, leaving 10 bases unmatched. CDR3 sequence reads: CASSTRGDLRNEQFF. CDR3 in DNA: TGTGCCAGTAGTACACGGGGGGACCTGAGGAATGAGCAGTTCTTC.

This rearrangement joins TRBV28 to TRBJ2-1, with no clear D. Germline V gene data show CDR1 as MDHEN and CDR2 as SYDVKM. The V end was cut by 6 bases, the J end by 7 bases, with 10 bases between. CDR3 length equals 12 residues. Here the CDR3 reads CASSPQRNEQFF. The CDR3 DNA reads TGTGCCAGCAGCCCCCAGAGGAATGAGCAGTTCTTC.

V gene TRBV5-1 combines with J gene TRBJ1-6; TRBD1 aligns across 10 bases. From germline, CDR1 is SGHRS and CDR2 YFSETQ. Trimming removed 0 bases from V and 8 bases from J; junction bases left unmatched: 5. CDR3 length equals 16 residues. CDR3 nucleotides: TGCGCCAGCAGCTTGGCCGAGGGGACAGGGGATTCACCCCTCCACTTT. Translated, it gives CASSLAEGTGDSPLHF.

V and J are TRBV6-6 and TRBJ1-1, with 7 positions matching TRBD1. The J segment lost 4 bases and the V segment lost 7 bases, leaving 12 bases of the junction unmatched. CDR3 length: 15 amino acids. CDR1 and CDR2 (germline): MNHNY, SVGAGI (reference sequence). Here the CDR3 reads CASNPRQGRSTEAFF. The CDR3 region has the DNA TGTGCCAGCAACCCGCGACAGGGCCGGAGCACTGAAGCTTTCTTT.

V gene TRBV4-2 combines with J gene TRBJ2-2; D might be TRBD2 (5 bases). Trimming pared 4 bases from V and 4 bases from J, leaving 7 bases between. Germline CDR1 and CDR2: LGHNA and YNFKEQ. The CDR3 loop spans 13 amino acids. For the CDR3, the DNA is TGTGCCAGCAGCCCAACTAGCACCGGGGAGCTGTTTTTT. Translation: CASSPTSTGELFF.

This chain links TRBV6-5 with TRBJ1-1; no clear D. The CDR3 totals 14 residues. Germline V lookup: CDR1 MNHEY, CDR2 SVGAGI. Between the trimmed V and J ends, which lost 5 bases and 0 bases, there was a span of 10 bases. CDR3 DNA sequence: TGTGCCAGCAGTCGGCAGACACTGAACACTGAAGCTTTCTTT. This gives the protein CASSRQTLNTEAFF.